This is a list of T cell receptor beta chains from one sample in a study of neurological immune-mediated disorders. From the 5' RACE reads, TCRdb called clonotypes with MiXCR, one entry per CDR3 protein. The sample consists of 30,000 to 40,000 distinct CDR3 sequences, 3.8% of them appearing once. The sample consisted of PBMCs. These receptor sequences come from a man in his thirties or forties with multiple sclerosis. The CDR3 runs from the conserved cysteine through the conserved F or W.

v_gene	j_gene	CDR3aa
TRBV9	TRBJ2-1	CASSVAKGQMYNEQFF
TRBV5-1	TRBJ2-6	CASSLAGEGSGANVLTF
TRBV6-5	TRBJ1-1	CASSYRNRRAFF
TRBV2	TRBJ1-1	CASIIGTAFPTEAFF
TRBV5-5	TRBJ1-1	CASSIGPNTEAFF
TRBV29-1	TRBJ1-1	CSVEGQVHGGAFF
TRBV10-3	TRBJ1-1	CAISQGSGTEAFF
TRBV5-1	TRBJ2-7	CASSPQGAYEQYF
TRBV7-6	TRBJ2-4	CASSIAGTSGRGEQYF
TRBV20-1	TRBJ1-2	CSGQTPILLSYTF
TRBV3-1	TRBJ2-5	CASSHRDWQETQYF
TRBV14	TRBJ2-1	CASSLGRFNEQFF
TRBV20-1	TRBJ1-5	CSASAGGDNQPQHF
TRBV7-9	TRBJ1-3	CASSFEAGRNTIYF
TRBV7-2	TRBJ2-3	CASSFLRDTQYF
TRBV5-1	TRBJ2-1	CASSRGLAGLNEQFF
TRBV21-1	TRBJ2-1	CASSKPGQGANEQFF
TRBV5-1	TRBJ2-7	CASSSQAGGPYEQYF
TRBV9	TRBJ2-3	CASSPRTSGGRDTQYF
TRBV7-9	TRBJ1-1	CASSVGLYGAEAFF
TRBV3-1	TRBJ1-1	CASSQDFWGGSTEAFF
TRBV3-1	TRBJ2-1	CASSQDRGWTGYNEQFF
TRBV6-5	TRBJ1-1	CASSYDVYTEAFF
TRBV6-5	TRBJ2-2	CASSYAAETGELFF
TRBV20-1	TRBJ2-2	CSGAGGFTGELFF
TRBV5-1	TRBJ2-7	CASSPEPRGLGFQEQYF
TRBV7-6	TRBJ2-5	CASSPRLAGKTQYF
TRBV12-3/TRBV12-4	TRBJ1-2	CASSSSIPGGYTF
TRBV4-3	TRBJ1-2	CASSQDRTASNYGYTF
TRBV5-1	TRBJ1-4	CASRTTGNEKLFF
TRBV5-1	TRBJ1-1	CASSFRVDRGRNTEAFF
TRBV20-1	TRBJ2-7	CSAPDPRKSQGEQYF
TRBV20-1	TRBJ2-5	CSARVPGELQETQYF
TRBV5-1	TRBJ2-2	CASSRTANTGELFF
TRBV5-1	TRBJ2-1	CASSLVYGGDEQFF
TRBV6-5	TRBJ1-4	CASSTREGEDEKLFF
TRBV20-1	TRBJ2-7	CSARTGYSYEQYF
TRBV6-5	TRBJ1-6	CASSLRDVGSPLHF
TRBV20-1	TRBJ1-4	CSALDRETNEKLFF
TRBV19	TRBJ1-5	CASSIARGSQHF
TRBV3-1	TRBJ2-1	CASSQGYNEQFF
TRBV12-3/TRBV12-4	TRBJ1-2	CASSLDSRGYTF
TRBV5-1	TRBJ2-3	CASSLVQRDTQYF